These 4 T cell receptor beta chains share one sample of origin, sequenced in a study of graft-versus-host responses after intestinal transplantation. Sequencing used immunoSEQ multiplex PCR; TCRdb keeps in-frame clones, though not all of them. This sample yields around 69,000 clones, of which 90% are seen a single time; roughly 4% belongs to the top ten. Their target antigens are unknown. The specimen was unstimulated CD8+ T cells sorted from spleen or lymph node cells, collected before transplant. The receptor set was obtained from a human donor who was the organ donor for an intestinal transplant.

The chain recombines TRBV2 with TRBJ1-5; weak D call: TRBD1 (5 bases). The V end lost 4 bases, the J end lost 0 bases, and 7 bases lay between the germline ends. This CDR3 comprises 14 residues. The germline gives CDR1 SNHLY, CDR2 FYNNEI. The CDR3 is CASSGQNSNQPQHF. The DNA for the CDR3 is TGTGCCAGCAGTGGACAGAATAGCAATCAGCCCCAGCATTTT.

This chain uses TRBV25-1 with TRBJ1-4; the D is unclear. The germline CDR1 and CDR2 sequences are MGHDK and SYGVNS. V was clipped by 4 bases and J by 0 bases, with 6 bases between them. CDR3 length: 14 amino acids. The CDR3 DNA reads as TGTGCCAGCAGTGGTCCGGCAACTAATGAAAAACTGTTTTTT. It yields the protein CASSGPATNEKLFF.

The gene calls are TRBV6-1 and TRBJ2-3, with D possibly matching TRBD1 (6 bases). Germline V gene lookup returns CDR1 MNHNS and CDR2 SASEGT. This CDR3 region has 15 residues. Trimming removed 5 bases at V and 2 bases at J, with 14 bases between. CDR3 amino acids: CASSRTERNTDTQYF. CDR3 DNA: TGTGCCAGCAGTCGGACAGAACGGAACACAGATACGCAGTATTTT.

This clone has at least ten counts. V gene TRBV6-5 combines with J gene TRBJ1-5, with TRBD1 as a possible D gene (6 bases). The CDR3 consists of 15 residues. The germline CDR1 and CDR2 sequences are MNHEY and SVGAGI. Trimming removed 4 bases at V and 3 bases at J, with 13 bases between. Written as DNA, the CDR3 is TGTGCCAGCAGTTTAACAGGGAACTACAATCAGCCCCAGCATTTT. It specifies CASSLTGNYNQPQHF.